The entry below describes one TCR beta chain. Its antigen is undetermined. This sample was included in a study of graft-versus-host responses after intestinal transplantation. The study, taken as a whole, reports: Elevated graft-versus-host to host-versus-graft clonal ratios in allografts were recorded for patients with graft-donor T cell macrochimerism. Researchers found peak circulating GvH clone levels linked to early post-transplant HvG declines. Recipient bone marrow held GvH clones, some seen earlier in ileum or blood.

The method was immunoSEQ multiplex PCR; TCRdb's version includes in-frame clones alone and lacks a portion of them. The data contain around 99,000 clones, roughly 87% of them singletons. This clonotype originated in a human donor who was the organ donor for an intestinal transplant. The starting material was unstimulated CD4+ T cells sorted from spleen or lymph node cells, obtained before transplant.

CDR3 residues: CASSLETVTDTQYF. The DNA of the CDR3 is TGTGCCAGCAGCTTAGAAACAGTCACAGATACGCAGTATTTT. The chain recombines TRBV7-9 with TRBJ2-3; D remains ambiguous. The CDR3 spans 14 residues. V was trimmed by 1 base and J by 2 bases, leaving 7 bases between them. Germline V CDR1 and CDR2: SEHNR, FQNEAQ (reference sequence).